The entry that follows covers one TCR beta chain sequence. Its recognized antigen is unknown. Nothing much larger sits one base from this clone, and base qualities are not available. The time point label for this specimen denotes: baseline before first vaccination. Samples from vaccinated people were obtained from the UK trials COV001 and COV002, which included a single-blind randomized controlled phase 2/3 trial of AZD1222 (ChAdOx1 nCoV-19) in healthy adults. For TCRbeta chain sequencing, PBMC samples were collected from trial participants at day 0 and at day 28 after the second dose. The CDR3 regions of human TCRbeta chains were analyzed by immunosequencing. The published analysis was carried out like this. TCRs in the repertoires were matched against a reference library of SARS-CoV-2-specific TCRs that had been generated with the MIRA antigen-specificity platform. Breadth meant the fraction of unique TCRs that were SARS-CoV-2-associated, whereas depth meant the fraction of total T cells that were SARS-CoV-2-associated. Each spike-specific TCR was assigned to its reactive spike region and to a CD4 or CD8 class using the MIRA data. Log10-transformed breadth and depth values were compared by one-way ANOVA with Sidak's multiple comparisons tests. Drawn from immuneACCESS, this table holds only the in-frame rearrangements with V and J called that TCRdb kept. Clones are partly lost; checked studies trace under half to an unresolved V gene and leave the rest unexplained. The V and J calls and clone size are taken from that table; D and trimming were inferred from the DNA. In all, the sample holds tens of thousands of clones, and more than 70% of those were seen once. Clones ranked in the top ten supply around 9.9% of the sample.

The data were obtained in a study of T cell responses to AZD1222 COVID-19 vaccine (dated by TCRdb to about 2021). About the full investigation: AZD1222 recipients with second doses at about 4 weeks or about 12 weeks were pooled, because spike-specific TCR depth and breadth did not differ between schedules. A total of over 230 trial participants underwent TCR sequencing, of whom about 200 received two doses of AZD1222 and some 26 received two doses of the MenACWY control vaccine. Trial participants were enrolled into age subgroups of 18-55, 56-69 and 70-plus years, which contained 148, 28 and 57 TCR-sequenced participants, respectively.

From the germline V gene, CDR1 is KGHSH and CDR2 is LQKENI. V loses 6 bases at its end and J loses 1 base; junction bases beyond the gene matches: 8. Its CDR3 holds 15 amino acids, cysteine through phenylalanine. Of all the DNA, just the CDR3 is kept, 45 bases in frame from base 1. Here is what the overall study found, with its caveats: The whole spike protein was spanned by vaccine-associated CD4 TCRs, and dominant responses were seen in regions 160-218 and 743-854. Reportedly, almost half of the unique spike-specific TCRs recognized epitopes lying outside the regions that are mutated in the B.1.351 and B.1.1.7 variants. In the small 56-69-year group, the increase in depth fell short of significance, most likely because of low power. Conclusions about previously exposed vaccinees are limited because only a handful of AZD1222 recipients were SARS-CoV-2 seropositive at baseline. Because no samples from the day 14 peak response were available, repertoires could be characterized only after the peak T cell response. After two AZD1222 doses, spike-specific TCR breadth and depth were significantly higher than at day 0 and than in MenACWY recipients. Participants were mostly white British, with more females than males. The authors suggested clonal diversity may have been underestimated.

The rearranged chain carries TRBV18 and TRBJ2-7; 8 bases in the junction line up with TRBD2. Sequencing used peripheral blood, obtained on day 0 of AZD1222 vaccination. The clonotype was recovered from an adult in good health. The DNA is as follows: TGTGCCAGCTCGCCGCCGGGACTAGATTCCTACGAGCAGTACTTC. This is translated as CASSPPGLDSYEQYF.